This T cell receptor beta chain comes out of a study of blood T cell repertoires in COVID-19 (TCRdb year 2020). Regarding the study in general: Collaborator samples came from the United States, Italy and Spain and covered acute and convalescent phases of COVID-19. The prospective study material was composed of cDNA or gDNA derived from T cells, B-cell-depleted T cells, or PBMCs. Subjects who had been exposed to COVID-19, were actively infected with it, or had recovered from it provided the deeply sampled blood TCRbeta repertoires that made up the dataset. The repertoires were released in a freely available public database intended as a resource for research on the immune response to SARS-CoV-2. Samples came from the ongoing ImmuneRACE study (first 160 participants) plus 1,254 subjects from 6 global collaborators. A de-identified subject ID, COVID-19 status, age in years and sex were almost always included in the sample metadata. HLA class I and class II types, where available, came from metadata supplied by the sample provider rather than from assay-based typing.

TCRbeta CDR3 regions were amplified from genomic DNA by means of the immunoSEQ Assay, a bias-controlled multiplex PCR. The original methods were these. Within the assay, amplification of reference gene primers was used to estimate how many nucleated cells each sample contained. To quantify the absolute abundance of each unique TCRbeta CDR3 rearrangement, sequence reads were collapsed and filtered. For each sample, productive Simpson clonality was calculated as the square root of Simpson's diversity index over productive rearrangements. TCRdb stores this immuneACCESS table with in-frame sequences only. Part of the clones is absent; in the studies checked, under half of the shortfall reflects unresolved V genes, and no reason is known for the rest. V, J and clone size derive from that table, while D and trimming were established from the DNA sequence. Within this sample are more than 200,000 clones, with nearly 90% of them counted one time only. The ten biggest clones cover approximately 3.3% of the sample.

Paper-wide results and their limitations: The amount of clinical and demographic metadata varied by source and participant and was provided uncurated.

Here V drops 0 bases and J drops 2 bases, and the junction holds 20 bases not matched to any gene. The CDR3 has 21 amino acids, counting the end cysteine and phenylalanine. Just the 63-base CDR3 DNA is kept, in frame starting at base 1. CDR1 and CDR2, per the germline V gene (reference sequence), are LGHDT and YNNKEL. Whole blood was collected in K2EDTA tubes by collaborating institutions according to the institutions' own protocols. For TCRbeta analysis, collaborators shipped samples as frozen whole blood, isolated PBMCs, or DNA extracted from either of those sample types. As to this clone: Its antigen remains unidentified. Within one base of it there is no much larger clone, and no base qualities were kept.

The TCR sequence derives from a man younger than 35 with active or convalescent COVID-19. Sequencing was performed on peripheral blood. In this chain, TRBV3-1 (or the pseudogene TRBV3-2) is recombined with TRBJ2-7; a stretch of 9 junction bases matches TRBD2. The CDR3 reads as follows: CASSQDLNSGSGRGSTYEQYF. The DNA is as follows: TGTGCCAGCAGCCAAGATTTGAATTCCGGTAGCGGGAGAGGTAGCACCTACGAGCAGTACTTC.